A single sample gave rise to the 31 T cell receptor beta chains below, sequenced in a study of blood T cell repertoires in COVID-19. Produced via immunoSEQ multiplex PCR; TCRdb's table is partial and in-frame only. The sample has 180,000 or so clones, about 85% seen once. Material for sequencing was peripheral blood. Receptors originate from a man aged 60 to 69 who had recovered from COVID-19.

V and J are TRBV7-9 and TRBJ2-7; 10 bases fit TRBD1. The ends lost 4 bases at V and 3 bases at J; junction bases unmatched: 3. In germline, CDR1 is SEHNR, CDR2 FQNEAQ (reference sequence). The CDR3 contains 14 residues. CDR3 sequence reads: CASSWTGGYYEQYF. The CDR3 DNA sequence: TGTGCCAGCAGCTGGACAGGGGGATACTACGAGCAGTACTTC. Looking up the rest from reference TRBV7-9 and TRBJ2-7 gives the full variable domain: DTGVSQNPRHKITKRGQNVTFRCDPISEHNRLYWYRQTLGQGPEFLTYFQNEAQLEKSRLLSDRFSAERPKGSFSTLEIQRTEQGDSAMYLCASSWTGGYYEQYFGPGTRLTVT.

The chain has TRBV2 and TRBJ2-7; 12 bases agree with TRBD2. Germline V CDR1 and CDR2: SNHLY, FYNNEI. With V trimmed by 6 bases and J by 6 bases, 9 bases remained unmatched. The CDR3 is 15 residues long. CDR3 DNA sequence: TGTGCCAGCAGCCCCCCGGTGGGACTAGCGGGCGAGCAGTACTTC. This encodes CASSPPVGLAGEQYF.

The chain couples TRBV14 to TRBJ2-7; 7 positions agree with TRBD2. The CDR3 sequence is 12 residues long. Trimming cost V 4 bases and J 8 bases; bases outside gene matches: 5. Germline values: CDR1 SGHDN, CDR2 FVKESK. The CDR3 region is CASSRGGGQQYF. CDR3 bases: TGTGCCAGCAGCCGGGGGGGAGGGCAGCAGTACTTC.

The chain joins TRBV4-2 to TRBJ1-4; D is perhaps TRBD1 (5 bases). V gave up 7 bases and J gave up 7 bases, with 22 bases separating them. CDR3 length: 16 amino acids. Germline assignment: CDR1 LGHNA and CDR2 YNFKEQ. The CDR3 DNA sequence: TGTGCCAGCATAGAACAAATGGGGGTGGAGGGTGAAAAACTGTTTTTT. It is translated as CASIEQMGVEGEKLFF.

The V gene is TRBV4-3, the J gene TRBJ2-3, with 9 bases aligning to TRBD2. After removal of 1 base from V and 4 bases from J, the junction contained 3 bases not matched to a gene. The CDR3 is 15 residues long. Germline V gene data show CDR1 as LGHNA and CDR2 as YSLEER. The CDR3 DNA reads TGCGCCAGCAGCCAAGGGCTAGCGGGATCAGATACGCAGTATTTT. Translated, it gives CASSQGLAGSDTQYF.

The V call is TRBV19, the J call TRBJ1-2, with D possibly matching TRBD1 (6 bases). Trimming pared 3 bases from V and 4 bases from J, leaving 15 bases between. The CDR3 has 15 amino acids. CDR1 and CDR2 from the germline V gene are LNHDA and SQIVND (reference sequence). The CDR3 bases are TGTGCCAGTAGTATCACCCAACAGGGTTCCTATGGCTACACCTTC. Amino acid sequence: CASSITQQGSYGYTF.

With respect to this clone: Other DNA sequences in the same sample also yield this CDR3. This chain links TRBV15 with TRBJ2-7, with TRBD1 matching over 9 bases. The CDR3 runs 14 residues. Germline V gives CDR1 LNHNV, CDR2 YYDKDF (reference sequence). V shed 3 bases, J shed 2 bases, and the junction held 2 bases outside the gene matches. CDR3 DNA: TGTGCCACCAGCAGGGACAGGGGCCCCTACGAGCAGTACTTC. Protein: CATSRDRGPYEQYF.

The V and J genes are TRBV7-9 and TRBJ1-4, with 7 bases aligning to TRBD1. CDR1 and CDR2 (germline): SEHNR, FQNEAQ (reference sequence). Trimming removed 1 base from V and 2 bases from J; junction bases left unmatched: 4. CDR3 length equals 16 residues. The CDR3: CASSLVGGATNEKLFF. The DNA for the CDR3 is TGTGCCAGCAGCTTAGTAGGGGGCGCCACTAATGAAAAACTGTTTTTT.

J is TRBJ2-7 and V is TRBV28; D remains ambiguous. This CDR3 is built from 10 residues. Per germline, CDR1 MDHEN and CDR2 SYDVKM. The V end was cut by 8 bases, the J end by 2 bases, with 4 bases between. CDR3 sequence: CASGAYEQYF. The CDR3 DNA sequence: TGTGCCAGCGGAGCCTACGAGCAGTACTTC.

This clone was seen more than once but under ten times. This rearrangement joins TRBV7-8 to TRBJ2-7; TRBD1 matches at 7 bases. CDR1 is SGHVS and CDR2 is FQNEAQ in the germline V gene. The CDR3 has 12 residues. Trimming at V came to 5 bases and at J to 6 bases, leaving 4 bases not matched to a gene. The CDR3 region has the DNA TGTGCCAGCAGCCCACAGGGGCCCGAGCAGTACTTC. As protein: CASSPQGPEQYF.

This sequence joins TRBV10-3 and TRBJ1-5, with 7 bases aligning to TRBD1. Trimming at V came to 0 bases and at J to 2 bases, leaving 1 base not matched to a gene. Germline values: CDR1 ENHRY, CDR2 SYGVKD. This CDR3 is 15 amino acids long. Here the CDR3 reads CAISESTGGNQPQHF. The CDR3, as DNA: TGTGCCATCAGTGAGTCCACAGGGGGCAATCAGCCCCAGCATTTT.

This chain joins TRBV12-3 or TRBV12-4 and TRBJ2-7; D is possibly TRBD1 (5 bases). The CDR3 runs to 12 residues. V was pared by 7 bases and J by 0 bases, with 7 bases between. Here the CDR3 DNA reads TGTGCCAGCACAGGGATCTCCTACGAGCAGTACTTC. This gives the protein CASTGISYEQYF.

The CDR3 loop is CASSVGGGGTTDTQYF. The CDR3 bases are TGTGCCAGCAGCGTGGGCGGTGGGGGGACCACAGATACGCAGTATTTT. The chain uses TRBV9 and TRBJ2-3; possibly TRBD2 for D (6 bases). This CDR3 region has 16 residues. Germline V gives CDR1 SGDLS, CDR2 YYNGEE. V was trimmed by 2 bases and J by 2 bases, leaving 15 bases between them.

The chain combines TRBV7-2 with TRBJ1-3; D gene unclear. This CDR3 is built from 12 residues. V lost 5 bases and J lost 4, with 6 bases in between. CDR1 SGHTA and CDR2 FQGNSA come from the germline V gene. CDR3 DNA: TGTGCCAGCAGCCGCGAGGGAAACACCATATATTTT. Protein sequence: CASSREGNTIYF.

The genes are TRBV5-6 and TRBJ1-4; D gene ambiguous. This CDR3 has 14 amino acids. The V gene lost 4 bases and the J gene lost 8 bases, with 15 bases spanning the gap. CDR1 SGHDT and CDR2 YYEEEE come from the germline V gene. The CDR3 bases are TGTGCCAGCAGCCCCCGGGGATTTAGGGAAAAACTGTTTTTT. Protein sequence: CASSPRGFREKLFF. Filled out from reference TRBV5-6 and TRBJ1-4, the complete variable domain reads DAGVTQSPTHLIKTRGQQVTLRCSPKSGHDTVSWYQQALGQGPQFIFQYYEEEERQRGNFPDRFSGHQFPNYSSELNVNALLLGDSALYLCASSPRGFREKLFFGSGTQLSVL.

The V call is TRBV18, the J call TRBJ2-1; 7 positions agree with TRBD2. The CDR3 loop spans 13 amino acids. V was pared by 5 bases and J by 7 bases, with 5 bases of the junction left unmatched. Germline V gene lookup returns CDR1 KGHSH and CDR2 LQKENI. The DNA of the CDR3 is TGTGCCAGCTCAAACGACGGGGGGAATGAGCAGTTCTTC. Its translation is CASSNDGGNEQFF.

The chain combines TRBV7-9 with TRBJ1-5, with D possibly being TRBD1 (5 bases). The CDR3 sequence is 13 residues long. Trimming stripped 7 bases from V and 4 bases from J, with 11 bases between. Per germline, CDR1 SEHNR and CDR2 FQNEAQ (reference sequence). DNA for the CDR3: TGTGCCAGCACCCGTGACAGAAATCAGCCCCAGCATTTT. Protein product: CASTRDRNQPQHF.

The chain links TRBV13 to TRBJ2-1; 9 bases fit TRBD1. The CDR3 is 17 residues long. CDR1 PRHDT and CDR2 FYEKMQ come from the germline V gene (reference sequence). Unmatched junction bases numbered 14, after V lost 4 bases and J lost 7 bases. The CDR3 is CASSYLDRGSAGNEQFF. For the CDR3, the DNA is TGTGCCAGCAGCTATCTTGACAGGGGGTCGGCGGGGAATGAGCAGTTCTTC.

The V gene is TRBV4-2, the J gene TRBJ2-2; D might be TRBD2 (7 bases). Germline loops: CDR1 LGHNA, CDR2 YNFKEQ. CDR3 size: 17 residues. Trimming shortened V by 4 bases and J by 2 bases, and 17 bases separated the two germline ends. DNA of the CDR3: TGTGCCAGCAGCCGCCCAGGGGCGGGGGCCAACACCGGGGAGCTGTTTTTT. Its translation is CASSRPGAGANTGELFF.

The V gene is TRBV6-5, the J gene TRBJ1-4, with 9 bases identical to TRBD1. The V gene's germline CDR1 is MNHEY and CDR2 SVGAGI. Trimming took 6 bases from V and 7 from J; bases not matched to a gene: 9. The CDR3 is 15 amino acids. The CDR3 region has the DNA TGTGCCAGCAGGAGGCCGGGACAGGGAGGTGAAAAACTGTTTTTT. Its protein product is CASRRPGQGGEKLFF.

The V call is TRBV3-1 (or the pseudogene TRBV3-2), the J call TRBJ1-3; D gene ambiguous. The CDR3 is 14 amino acids. V was trimmed by 1 base and J by 5 bases, leaving 9 bases between them. CDR1 LGHDT and CDR2 YNNKEL come from the germline V gene (reference sequence). This CDR3 reads CASSQGGTRNTIYF. The CDR3 coding sequence is TGTGCCAGCAGCCAAGGAGGTACCAGAAACACCATATATTTT.

The sample holds a few counts of this clone. This rearrangement joins TRBV11-2 to TRBJ2-7; 7 positions match TRBD1. After removal of 5 bases from V and 1 base from J, the junction contained 11 bases not matched to a gene. There are 16 residues in the CDR3. Germline V gene lookup returns CDR1 SGHAT and CDR2 FQNNGV. CDR3 loop: CASSQTVGTVSYEQYF. As DNA, the CDR3 is TGTGCCAGCAGCCAAACGGTTGGGACAGTATCCTACGAGCAGTACTTC. The variable domain in full, completed from reference TRBV11-2 and TRBJ2-7, reads EAGVAQSPRYKIIEKRQSVAFWCNPISGHATLYWYQQILGQGPKLLIQFQNNGVVDDSQLPKDRFSAERLKGVDSTLKIQPAKLEDSAVYLCASSQTVGTVSYEQYFGPGTRLTVT.

The chain carries TRBV6-1 and TRBJ1-5; D is ambiguous. This CDR3 has 15 residues. Germline CDR1 MNHNS, CDR2 SASEGT. The ends were cut back, 0 bases at V and 4 bases at J, with 10 bases in the middle. The CDR3 bases are TGTGCCAGCAGTGAAGCAGGCGGAGAAAATCAGCCCCAGCATTTT. Amino acids: CASSEAGGENQPQHF.

This clone was recorded many times. The rearrangement links TRBV19 to TRBJ1-5; D unclear. This CDR3 is built from 17 residues. V was trimmed by 6 bases and J by 1 base, leaving 19 bases between them. Germline V lookup: CDR1 LNHDA, CDR2 SQIVND (reference sequence). CDR3 loop: CASRGQEGPPSNQPQHF. The CDR3 region has the DNA TGTGCCAGTAGAGGGCAGGAGGGTCCACCGAGCAATCAGCCCCAGCATTTT.

This clone was counted once. The rearrangement links TRBV2 to TRBJ2-1; weak D call: TRBD2 (5 bases). Germline V gene data show CDR1 as SNHLY and CDR2 as FYNNEI. This CDR3 region has 15 residues. V was cut by 1 base and J by 0 bases, with 7 bases left in between. CDR3 DNA: TGTGCCAGCAGTGAAGACGGGGTCTCCTACAATGAGCAGTTCTTC. This gives the protein CASSEDGVSYNEQFF.

The chain couples TRBV19 to TRBJ2-7; 9 nucleotides agree with TRBD1. Looked up from germline, CDR1 is LNHDA and CDR2 is SQIVND (reference sequence). The CDR3 spans 14 residues. J gave up 5 bases and V 8 bases, and 10 bases lay outside the gene matches. This CDR3 reads CASRKADRGHEQYF. The CDR3 DNA sequence: TGTGCCAGTCGTAAGGCGGACAGGGGCCACGAGCAGTACTTC.

This clone was seen once. This chain connects TRBV6-2 or TRBV6-3 to TRBJ2-3, with D perhaps TRBD2 (6 bases). This CDR3 is built from 14 residues. Germline V CDR1 and CDR2: MNHEY, SVGEGT. The V and J ends lost 6 bases and 2 bases respectively, with 12 bases between them. The CDR3 region has the DNA TGTGCCAGCAGCGGTAGCGGACCCACAGATACGCAGTATTTT. It encodes CASSGSGPTDTQYF.

The genes are TRBV5-8 and TRBJ2-3; 9 bases line up with TRBD1. Unmatched junction bases numbered 8, after V lost 4 bases and J lost 5 bases. CDR1 is SGHTS, CDR2 YDEGEE, per germline. This CDR3 has 15 residues. CDR3 sequence: CASSTGTGWLDTQYF. The CDR3 DNA follows: TGTGCCAGCAGCACAGGGACAGGGTGGCTAGATACGCAGTATTTT.

V gene TRBV19 combines with J gene TRBJ1-1; 11 bases agree with TRBD1. Per the germline V gene, CDR1 is LNHDA and CDR2 is SQIVND (reference sequence). The CDR3 sequence is 16 residues long. V gave up 3 bases and J gave up 5 bases; unmatched junction bases: 8. CDR3 sequence reads: CASSIRRTGGWTEAFF. For the CDR3, the DNA is TGTGCCAGTAGTATTAGAAGGACAGGGGGCTGGACTGAAGCTTTCTTT.

This chain joins TRBV6-6 and TRBJ1-4; D is undetermined. The CDR3 is 14 amino acids. Germline lookup yields CDR1 MNHNY and CDR2 SVGAGI (reference sequence). V was trimmed by 6 bases and J by 8 bases, leaving 16 bases between them. CDR3 amino acids: CASRQTGGKEKLFF. CDR3 DNA: TGTGCCAGCAGGCAGACCGGCGGTAAAGAAAAACTGTTTTTT.

The chain combines TRBV19 with TRBJ1-3, with 7 nucleotides matching TRBD1. Per the germline V gene, CDR1 is LNHDA and CDR2 is SQIVND (reference sequence). V dropped 6 bases and J dropped 9; count of bases not matched to a gene: 11. This CDR3 is built from 14 residues. CDR3 sequence: CASRSDRERGTIYF. For the CDR3, the DNA is TGTGCCAGTAGGTCCGACAGGGAAAGAGGCACCATATATTTT.